The clone carrying this T cell receptor (beta chain) came up a few times. Its matching antigen is unknown. This CDR3 is built from 13 residues. Germline V gene sequence: CDR1 LGHDT, CDR2 YNNKEL (reference sequence). V was pared by 3 bases and J by 7 bases, with 13 bases between. This entry comes from a study of regulatory T cells in long-lasting Graves disease. Study-level points and caveats: Persistent disease was characterized by preferential usage of TRBV28, TRBJ1-2 and TRBJ2-5.

Relying on iRepertoire HTBI primers and Arm-PCR of CDR3 regions, the team built TCR beta libraries. TCRdb analysed the multiplex PCR reads with MiXCR anew, one entry per CDR3 protein. Here the sample spans about 470,000 distinct CDR3 sequences, 15% to 20% being singletons. The time point here: newly diagnosed GD, antithyroid drugs for less than 3 months. The authors made the TCR library using RNA they extracted from PBMCs. These data also featured in a second study, about T cells in Graves' hyperthyroidism and ophthalmopathy. In that study: Those with hyperthyroidism were 18 to 65 years old, newly diagnosed, and ill for under 2 months. The HTBI primer set served for first-round RT-PCR of the TCR CDR3. In simple terms, a model built on 13 V-J features told ophthalmopathy apart from stable hyperthyroidism.

Material: peripheral blood mononuclear cells (PBMCs), obtained at new diagnosis, from a patient treated with antithyroid drugs. The TCR was taken from a man between 40 and 49 years old with Graves disease. V gene TRBV3-1 combines with J gene TRBJ2-7; D may match TRBD1 or TRBD2 (5 bases each). In nucleotides, the CDR3 is TGTGCCAGCAGCCAGGGACGAGGTGTTGAGCAGTACTTC. As protein: CASSQGRGVEQYF.